These 23 T cell receptor beta chains share one sample of origin, sequenced in a study of STAT3 mutations in large granular lymphocyte leukemia. No cognate antigen is known for these TCRs. Regarding the study as a whole: In T-cell large granular lymphocyte leukemia, about half of patients showed multiple immunodominant subclonotypes.

Profiling relied on immunoSEQ multiplex PCR, and the TCRdb table lists in-frame clones only, not all of them. The repertoire holds over 30,000 clones, nearly 90% seen once, with under 0.55% in the top ten. What was sequenced was PBMCs. Receptors were obtained from a human donor with T large granular lymphocyte leukemia. Some clones in this sample may be carry-over from other donors' samples.

The chain combines TRBV7-9 with TRBJ2-2, with 8 bases that match TRBD2. Germline CDR1 reads SEHNR; CDR2 reads FQNEAQ (reference sequence). The CDR3 is 16 amino acids. Unmatched junction bases numbered 3, after V lost 2 bases and J lost 1 base. The CDR3 DNA sequence: TGTGCCAGCAGCTTAAATAGCGGGGAGAACACCGGGGAGCTGTTTTTT. Residues: CASSLNSGENTGELFF.

Concerning this clone itself: Germline and junction disagree at one end, which may indicate a read error. The chain couples TRBV28 to TRBJ1-4; possible D gene TRBD1, 5 bases. The CDR3 consists of 14 residues. The germline gives CDR1 MDHEN, CDR2 SYDVKM. The CDR3 bases are TGTGCCAGCCACAAATCCGGGACTAGTGAAAAACTGTTTTTT. It yields the protein CASHKSGTSEKLFF.

The chain links TRBV10-3 to TRBJ2-2; D remains ambiguous. This CDR3 region has 14 residues. CDR1 is ENHRY, CDR2 SYGVKD, per germline. V lost 0 bases and J 5 bases, leaving 7 bases between the germline ends. CDR3 in amino acids: CAISESRLTGELFF. The CDR3 coding sequence is TGTGCCATCAGTGAGTCGAGACTTACCGGGGAGCTGTTTTTT.

This chain connects TRBV29-1 to TRBJ2-7; D tentatively fits TRBD1 or TRBD2 (5 bases each). There are 15 residues in the CDR3. Germline CDR1 SQVTM, CDR2 ANQGSEA. With 4 bases removed from V and 3 bases from J, the gap between germline ends came to 19 bases. The CDR3 nucleotides read TGCAGCGTTGCGTTCGGGGCACGGTCTGACTACGAGCAGTACTTC. Protein product: CSVAFGARSDYEQYF.

This rearrangement joins TRBV5-1 to TRBJ2-5; D ambiguous. This CDR3 has 13 amino acids. Trimming shortened V by 2 bases and J by 2 bases, and 7 bases separated the two germline ends. The V gene's germline CDR1 is SGHRS and CDR2 YFSETQ. The CDR3 DNA sequence: TGCGCCAGCAGCTTAAATCAGCAAGAGACCCAGTACTTC. This gives the protein CASSLNQQETQYF.

This clone was recorded once. J is TRBJ2-1 and V is TRBV5-5; 8 nucleotides match TRBD2. From germline, CDR1 is SGHKS and CDR2 YYEKEE (reference sequence). V shed 4 bases and J 9 bases; nucleotides not matched to a gene: 9. The CDR3 consists of 14 residues. The CDR3 is CASSLSGDLGEQFF. In DNA form, the CDR3 reads TGTGCCAGCAGCCTTAGCGGGGATTTAGGTGAGCAGTTCTTC.

The V gene is TRBV6-5, the J gene TRBJ1-2; 8 bases align to TRBD1. With V trimmed by 0 bases and J by 7 bases, 10 bases remained unmatched. Germline loops: CDR1 MNHEY, CDR2 SVGAGI. The CDR3 extends over 16 amino acids. The CDR3 coding sequence is TGTGCCAGCAGTTACTCGACCCAGGGGGCTCACGGTGGCTACACCTTC. Protein sequence: CASSYSTQGAHGGYTF.

In its sample, this clone was seen once. The V gene is TRBV5-8, the J gene TRBJ2-7; tentatively, D is TRBD1 or TRBD2 (5 bases each). Trimming took off 1 base at V and 5 bases at J, with 16 bases between the two ends. Germline V gives CDR1 SGHTS, CDR2 YDEGEE. This CDR3 is built from 15 residues. In DNA, the CDR3 is TGTGCCAGCAGCTTGTTTCCAGCGGACACCGACGAGCAGTACTTC. It translates to CASSLFPADTDEQYF.

The rearrangement uses TRBV6-5 and TRBJ2-2, with D unresolved. Germline V gene sequence: CDR1 MNHEY, CDR2 SVGAGI. This CDR3 comprises 13 residues. V was trimmed by 2 bases and J by 4 bases, leaving 5 bases between them. CDR3: CASSYPSTGELFF. The CDR3 bases are TGTGCCAGCAGTTACCCTTCCACCGGGGAGCTGTTTTTT.

The V and J genes are TRBV6-5 and TRBJ1-6; D is undetermined. The V gene lost 0 bases and the J gene lost 8 bases, with 11 bases spanning the gap. CDR3 size: 15 residues. The V gene's germline CDR1 is MNHEY and CDR2 SVGAGI. CDR3 region: CASSYSVGWDSPLHF. The CDR3 DNA follows: TGTGCCAGCAGTTACTCGGTCGGGTGGGATTCACCCCTCCACTTT.

There are a few counts of this clone. Different DNA sequences within this sample yield the same CDR3. The chain joins TRBV5-1 to TRBJ1-1; no firm D call. V was cut by 2 bases and J by 2 bases, with 4 bases left in between. Looked up from germline, CDR1 is SGHRS and CDR2 is YFSETQ. The CDR3 runs 12 residues. Here the CDR3 reads CASSFGNTEAFF. As DNA, the CDR3 is TGCGCCAGCAGCTTCGGTAACACTGAAGCTTTCTTT.

In its sample, this clone was seen once. The V call is TRBV7-9, the J call TRBJ2-1, with D possibly being TRBD2 (7 bases). Trimming cost V 4 bases and J 4 bases, with 20 bases left between them. The CDR3 is 17 amino acids. CDR1 and CDR2 (germline): SEHNR, FQNEAQ (reference sequence). The CDR3 coding sequence is TGTGCCAGCAGCTCTGGCTGGGAAGGGGGGGCATACAATGAGCAGTTCTTC. It encodes CASSSGWEGGAYNEQFF.

This chain links TRBV7-2 with TRBJ1-2, with unresolved D. Germline-derived CDR1 and CDR2 are SGHTA and FQGNSA. The germline V and J ends were trimmed by 3 bases and 10 bases, with 15 bases remaining between them. This CDR3 contains 13 residues. In DNA, the CDR3 is TGTGCCAGCAGCTTTCCCCGCTTAGGATACTACACCTTC. Protein sequence: CASSFPRLGYYTF.

The V call is TRBV18, the J call TRBJ2-5; 8 positions agree with TRBD2. The CDR3 consists of 15 residues. Germline V gene sequence: CDR1 KGHSH, CDR2 LQKENI. With V trimmed by 3 bases and J by 2 bases, 5 bases remained unmatched. As DNA, the CDR3 is TGTGCCAGCTCACCCCTCCCGGGGGGGCAAGAGACCCAGTACTTC. It is translated as CASSPLPGGQETQYF.

V gene TRBV5-1 combines with J gene TRBJ2-3, with D uncertain. The CDR3 is 16 residues long. Trimming cost V 5 bases and J 2 bases, with 18 bases left between them. CDR1 SGHRS and CDR2 YFSETQ come from the germline V gene. The CDR3 sequence is CASSPWLGTHTDTQYF. CDR3 sequence (DNA): TGCGCCAGCAGTCCTTGGCTCGGCACACACACAGATACGCAGTATTTT.

This rearrangement joins TRBV7-6 to TRBJ2-7, with D unclear. Germline CDR1 is SGHVS and CDR2 is FNYEAQ. With 2 bases removed from V and 0 bases from J, the gap between germline ends came to 8 bases. This CDR3 is built from 14 residues. The CDR3 loop reads CASSLSDRSYEQYF. The CDR3, as DNA: TGTGCCAGCAGCTTAAGTGATCGCTCCTACGAGCAGTACTTC.

The V call is TRBV5-4, the J call TRBJ2-5; TRBD2 matches at 9 bases. The ends lost 2 bases at V and 5 bases at J; junction bases unmatched: 4. Germline loops: CDR1 SGHNT, CDR2 YYREEE (reference sequence). The CDR3 consists of 14 residues. In DNA form, the CDR3 reads TGTGCCAGCAGCTTAGCGGGGGGCGAGGAGACCCAGTACTTC. It codes for CASSLAGGEETQYF.

This chain uses TRBV20-1 with TRBJ2-5, with D uncertain. V was trimmed by 4 bases and J by 5 bases, leaving 8 bases between them. The germline V gene has CDR1 DFQATT and CDR2 SNEGSKA (reference sequence). The CDR3 has 11 amino acids. CDR3 protein: CSAKWYETQYF. The CDR3 DNA follows: TGCAGTGCTAAGTGGTATGAGACCCAGTACTTC.

This chain links TRBV27 with TRBJ2-6; D is tentatively TRBD1 or TRBD2 (5 bases each). Germline V CDR1 and CDR2: MNHEY, SMNVEV (reference sequence). Deletions cut 3 bases from V and 2 bases from J, with 8 bases between. The CDR3 consists of 15 residues. The CDR3 is CASSFWGTGANVLTF. DNA for the CDR3: TGTGCCAGCAGTTTTTGGGGGACTGGGGCCAACGTCCTGACTTTC.

The chain couples TRBV2 to TRBJ1-1; 8 positions match TRBD1. Germline-derived CDR1 and CDR2 are SNHLY and FYNNEI. The CDR3 length is 12 residues. The CDR3 sequence: CSDRVGNTEAFF. The CDR3 DNA follows: TGTTCGGACAGGGTGGGGAACACTGAAGCTTTCTTT.

CDR3 sequence: CASSALPGQGQETQYF. CDR3 bases: TGTGCCAGCAGCGCACTGCCGGGACAGGGGCAAGAGACCCAGTACTTC. The chain uses TRBV7-9 and TRBJ2-5; TRBD1 matches 10 bases. The CDR3 sequence is 16 residues long. With V trimmed by 5 bases and J by 2 bases, 8 bases remained unmatched. Looked up from germline, CDR1 is SEHNR and CDR2 is FQNEAQ (reference sequence). The variable domain in full, with the rest retrieved from reference TRBV7-9 and TRBJ2-5, is DTGVSQNPRHKITKRGQNVTFRCDPISEHNRLYWYRQTLGQGPEFLTYFQNEAQLEKSRLLSDRFSAERPKGSFSTLEIQRTEQGDSAMYLCASSALPGQGQETQYFGPGTRLLVL.

The chain recombines TRBV4-2 with TRBJ1-2; 10 bases map to TRBD1. This CDR3 comprises 14 residues. V gave up 1 base and J gave up 8 bases; unmatched junction bases: 4. The germline CDR1 and CDR2 sequences are LGHNA and YNFKEQ. The CDR3 region is CASSQGDRGGGYTF. Written as DNA, the CDR3 is TGTGCCAGCAGCCAAGGGGACAGGGGAGGAGGCTACACCTTC.

This clone was counted once. The V and J genes are TRBV18 and TRBJ2-5; 8 bases line up with TRBD2. The germline gives CDR1 KGHSH, CDR2 LQKENI. The CDR3 runs to 15 residues. The ends lost 1 base at V and 5 bases at J; junction bases unmatched: 6. CDR3 protein: CASSPRRGAYETQYF. CDR3 sequence (DNA): TGTGCCAGCTCACCACGGCGGGGGGCGTATGAGACCCAGTACTTC.